Presented here are 6 T cell receptor beta chains from one specimen sequenced in a study of lymphopenia after photon versus proton radiotherapy. Produced via immunoSEQ multiplex PCR; TCRdb's table is partial and in-frame only. The sample holds approximately 30,000 clones; around 80% are singletons and the top ten take around a third. Sequencing was performed on peripheral blood, taken from a patient treated with photon-based radiotherapy. The receptor set was obtained from a man in his fifties with gastric cancer.

This clone was counted a single time. The chain carries TRBV6-1 and TRBJ2-2; D unresolved. Germline V gene lookup returns CDR1 MNHNS and CDR2 SASEGT. CDR3 length equals 15 residues. Trimming removed 1 base at V and 4 bases at J, with 10 bases between. The CDR3 here is CASSEGRWTTGELFF. The CDR3 DNA is TGTGCCAGCAGTGAAGGGAGATGGACCACCGGGGAGCTGTTTTTT.

The genes are TRBV6-1 and TRBJ2-5, with D perhaps TRBD1 or TRBD2 (5 bases each). The length of the CDR3 is 14 residues. The V end lost 8 bases, the J end lost 4 bases, and 17 bases lay between the germline ends. Looked up from germline, CDR1 is MNHNS and CDR2 is SASEGT. CDR3 loop: CASLSAEGRETQYF. The CDR3 nucleotides read TGTGCCAGCCTCTCGGCCGAGGGACGAGAGACCCAGTACTTC.

The chain combines TRBV10-3 with TRBJ2-7, with D perhaps matching TRBD1 (6 bases). Germline V gene sequence: CDR1 ENHRY, CDR2 SYGVKD. The CDR3 has 13 amino acids. Trimming removed 3 bases from V and 4 bases from J, with 10 bases in between. The CDR3 spells CAISDPGQYEQYV. CDR3 nucleotide sequence: TGTGCCATCAGTGACCCCGGACAGTACGAGCAGTACGTC.

The chain recombines TRBV13 with TRBJ1-2; no clear D. V lost 0 bases, J lost 0 bases, and 5 bases lay in between. In germline, CDR1 is PRHDT, CDR2 FYEKMQ (reference sequence). This CDR3 is built from 14 residues. Here the CDR3 reads CASSLGTANYGYTF. The CDR3 coding sequence is TGTGCCAGCAGCTTAGGCACAGCTAACTATGGCTACACCTTC.

The chain recombines TRBV6-1 with TRBJ1-4; D not resolved. This CDR3 is built from 13 residues. V shed 5 bases and J shed 8 bases, with 12 bases lying between them. CDR1 is MNHNS and CDR2 is SASEGT in the germline V gene. The CDR3 here is CASSRGIKEKLFF. The CDR3 DNA reads TGTGCCAGCAGTAGAGGGATCAAGGAAAAACTGTTTTTT.

The chain links TRBV27 to TRBJ2-7, with D possibly being TRBD2 (6 bases). In germline, CDR1 is MNHEY, CDR2 SMNVEV (reference sequence). CDR3 length: 13 residues. The V end lost 8 bases, the J end lost 2 bases, and 13 bases lay between the germline ends. CDR3 sequence: CASGGTSTYEQYF. CDR3 DNA sequence: TGTGCCAGCGGGGGGACGTCGACCTACGAGCAGTACTTC.